This entry lists 5 T cell receptor beta chains sequenced from one sample in a study of blood T cell repertoires in COVID-19. Method: immunoSEQ multiplex PCR; TCRdb's copy keeps in-frame clones and lacks some. The sample comprises about 240,000 clones, about three quarters of which are singletons, and around 3.4% rests with the top ten. Sequences were obtained from peripheral blood. The receptor set was obtained from a woman aged 80 or over with acute or convalescent COVID-19.

The chain joins TRBV5-1 to TRBJ2-7, with D possibly matching TRBD1 (5 bases). Trimming took 0 bases from V and 1 from J, leaving 14 bases between them. Germline-derived CDR1 and CDR2 are SGHRS and YFSETQ. The CDR3 length is 16 residues. CDR3 DNA: TGCGCCAGCAGCTTGGTGGTCAGGGCCGTATCCTACGAGCAGTACTTC. It is translated as CASSLVVRAVSYEQYF.

A remark on this clone: The same CDR3 arises from other DNA sequences in this sample as well. V and J are TRBV5-1 and TRBJ1-2, with 8 positions matching TRBD1. V lost 0 bases to trimming and J lost 8 bases; unmatched junction nucleotides: 3. The CDR3 totals 13 residues. From germline, CDR1 is SGHRS and CDR2 YFSETQ. The chain's CDR3 is CASSLGQGSGYTF. The CDR3 coding sequence is TGCGCCAGCAGCTTGGGACAGGGGAGCGGCTACACCTTC.

V usage is TRBV27 and J usage is TRBJ2-1, with 8 bases identical to TRBD2. There are 16 residues in the CDR3. V gave up 6 bases and J gave up 2 bases; unmatched junction bases: 9. The germline V gene encodes CDR1 MNHEY and CDR2 SMNVEV (reference sequence). This CDR3 reads CASSSLFGRAYNEQFF. The CDR3 nucleotides are TGTGCCAGCAGCTCCCTCTTCGGGAGGGCCTACAATGAGCAGTTCTTC.

This clone appeared a single time. The V and J genes are TRBV5-1 and TRBJ1-3; D is perhaps TRBD1 (5 bases). Germline CDR1 and CDR2: SGHRS and YFSETQ. This CDR3 is built from 17 residues. V was clipped by 2 bases and J by 0 bases, with 15 bases between them. The CDR3, as DNA: TGCGCCAGCAGCTTAGGGTCCCAGGGCTCCTCTGGAAACACCATATATTTT. Its protein product is CASSLGSQGSSGNTIYF. The full variable domain, its missing parts supplied by reference TRBV5-1 and TRBJ1-3, is KAGVTQTPRYLIKTRGQQVTLSCSPISGHRSVSWYQQTPGQGLQFLFEYFSETQRNKGNFPGRFSGRQFSNSRSEMNVSTLELGDSALYLCASSLGSQGSSGNTIYFGEGSWLTVV.

The rearrangement links TRBV5-5 to TRBJ2-1; 11 bases match TRBD2. The CDR3 totals 15 residues. V shed 0 bases and J 4 bases; nucleotides not matched to a gene: 0. CDR1 and CDR2 (germline): SGHKS, YYEKEE (reference sequence). CDR3 in amino acids: CASSLGLAGYNEQFF. The CDR3 DNA sequence: TGTGCCAGCAGCTTGGGACTAGCGGGGTACAATGAGCAGTTCTTC. Using reference TRBV5-5 and TRBJ2-1 for the parts outside the CDR3, the full variable domain is DAGVTQSPTHLIKTRGQQVTLRCSPISGHKSVSWYQQVLGQGPQFIFQYYEKEERGRGNFPDRFSARQFPNYSSELNVNALLLGDSALYLCASSLGLAGYNEQFFGPGTRLTVL.